There are many counts of the clone carrying this T cell receptor (beta chain). Its antigen is undetermined. This record belongs to a study of regulatory T cells in long-lasting Graves disease. General study findings and limits: Among samples with persistent disease, TRBV28, TRBJ1-2 and TRBJ2-5 were favored.

TCR beta libraries were built with iRepertoire HTBI primers and Arm-PCR of CDR3 regions. TCRdb passed the multiplex PCR reads through MiXCR, listing each CDR3 protein once. This sample has 400,000 to 550,000 distinct CDR3 sequences, with 15% found just once. Germline V gene sequence: CDR1 DFQATT, CDR2 SNEGSKA (reference sequence). Unmatched junction bases numbered 15, after V lost 0 bases and J lost 5 bases. The CDR3 covers 17 residues. Time point noted: newly diagnosed GD, antithyroid drugs for less than 3 months. The TCR library was prepared using RNA isolated from PBMCs. These data were likewise used in another study, on T cells in Graves' hyperthyroidism and ophthalmopathy.

The rearrangement joins TRBV20-1 to TRBJ2-5; 7 nucleotides align to TRBD2. This specimen consisted of peripheral blood mononuclear cells (PBMCs), obtained at new diagnosis, from a patient treated with antithyroid drugs. This sequence was found in a woman in her thirties with Graves disease. The CDR3 nucleotides are TGCAGTGCTAGAGATGATTCCCAGCCGGGAGGTCAGGAGACCCAGTACTTC. It encodes CSARDDSQPGGQETQYF.